Following are 27 T cell receptor beta chains from one sample sequenced in a study of blood T cells in healthy people across ages. Combining a sample-barcoded 5' primer with a J-beta primer mix, a second PCR ran for roughly 6 to 12 cycles. TCRdb analysed the 5' RACE reads with MiXCR anew, one entry per CDR3 protein. The repertoire holds around 900,000 distinct CDR3 sequences, with around 26% as singletons. The sample comprised blood. Receptors originate from a woman aged 80 or over in good health.

This clonotype was seen many times. The chain combines TRBV6-5 with TRBJ1-2, with 12 bases identical to TRBD1. CDR1 is MNHEY and CDR2 is SVGAGI in the germline V gene. The CDR3 is made up of 20 amino acids. V trimming: 0 bases; J trimming: 4 bases; junction bases outside the gene matches: 15. CDR3 amino acids: CASSYSSSGTGGLLGYGYTF. The CDR3, as DNA: TGTGCCAGCAGTTACTCGAGTTCGGGGACAGGGGGCTTACTAGGCTATGGCTACACCTTC.

The chain couples TRBV10-3 to TRBJ1-5; no firm D call. Trimming removed 7 bases from V and 4 bases from J, with 17 bases in between. The germline V gene has CDR1 ENHRY and CDR2 SYGVKD. The CDR3 has 15 amino acids. CDR3 residues: CAIKAGDSVNQPQHF. The CDR3 region has the DNA TGTGCCATCAAGGCCGGGGATTCCGTAAATCAGCCCCAGCATTTT.

V gene TRBV7-2 combines with J gene TRBJ2-5, with a weak D call TRBD2 (5 bases). Germline V CDR1 and CDR2: SGHTA, FQGNSA. This CDR3 spans 14 amino acids. Between the trimmed V and J ends, which lost 5 bases and 11 bases, there was a span of 21 bases. The CDR3 here is CASSQARGVNEQYF. The CDR3 nucleotides are TGTGCCAGCAGCCAAGCCCGGGGTGTAAATGAGCAGTACTTC.

This clonotype was counted at least ten times. The chain employs TRBV5-1 and TRBJ2-4; a weak D match, TRBD1 (5 bases). The length of the CDR3 is 15 residues. Germline V lookup: CDR1 SGHRS, CDR2 YFSETQ. V shed 0 bases and J shed 1 base, with 8 bases lying between them. The CDR3 DNA sequence: TGCGCCAGCAGCTTGGGACAGAACGCCAAAAACATTCAGTACTTC. Its translation is CASSLGQNAKNIQYF.

This clonotype was counted at least ten times. This sequence joins TRBV20-1 and TRBJ1-5; TRBD1 agrees at 8 bases. This CDR3 is 12 amino acids long. Losses at the gene ends were 6 bases for V and 7 bases for J; bases not matched to a gene: 5. Germline CDR1 and CDR2: DFQATT and SNEGSKA (reference sequence). CDR3 nucleotides: TGCAGTGCCACGACAGGGGAACAGCCCCAGCATTTT. Amino acids: CSATTGEQPQHF.

About this clonotype itself: This may stem from a read error, because a much larger clone lies one nucleotide away. This chain joins TRBV7-9 and TRBJ2-1; TRBD2 agrees at 8 bases. Germline V lookup: CDR1 SEHNR, CDR2 FQNEAQ (reference sequence). CDR3 length: 15 residues. CDR3 coding DNA: TGTGCCGGCAGCCCCGGGGGGGCGGTTCCCCATGAGCAGTTCTTC. This gives the protein CAGSPGGAVPHEQFF.

This clonotype was detected once. V gene TRBV5-1 combines with J gene TRBJ2-7; D remains unclear. The CDR3 runs 15 residues. V was trimmed by 7 bases and J by 3 bases, leaving 20 bases between them. Per germline, CDR1 SGHRS and CDR2 YFSETQ. The CDR3 reads CASPDTLRQDYEQYF. The CDR3, as DNA: TGCGCCAGCCCAGATACACTCCGGCAGGACTACGAGCAGTACTTC.

This clonotype was picked up many times. The chain is built from TRBV28 and TRBJ1-5; D is perhaps TRBD1 (5 bases). The CDR3 sequence is 13 residues long. CDR1 is MDHEN, CDR2 SYDVKM, per germline. Trimming shortened V by 7 bases and J by 3 bases, and 10 bases separated the two germline ends. CDR3 sequence (DNA): TGTGCCAGCACGGGACTTCCCAATCAGCCCCAGCATTTT. Its protein product is CASTGLPNQPQHF.

The V call is TRBV25-1, the J call TRBJ1-2, with a tentative D call TRBD1 (5 bases). Trimming pared 6 bases from V and 6 bases from J, leaving 17 bases between. From germline, CDR1 is MGHDK and CDR2 SYGVNS. The CDR3 contains 14 residues. The CDR3 spells CASSAAGRQNGYTF. The CDR3 nucleotides are TGTGCCAGCAGCGCCGCGGGACGCCAGAATGGCTACACCTTC.

This clonotype has only a few counts. This chain uses TRBV20-1 with TRBJ2-1, with 9 nucleotides matching TRBD2. Judging by the DNA end, TRBJ2-7 fits better; the J call may be wrong. CDR3 length: 17 amino acids. Germline V lookup: CDR1 DFQATT, CDR2 SNEGSKA (reference sequence). The CDR3 nucleotides read TGCAGTGCTGGCCTAGCGGGGCTAGGGGGCTCCTACAATGAGCAGTACTTC. Residues: CSAGLAGLGGSYNEQYF.

The table lists this clonotype with a few counts. An end of the junction differs from the germline gene, which may be a read error. V and J are TRBV7-2 and TRBJ2-3; D remains unclear. From germline, CDR1 is SGHTA and CDR2 FQGNSA. The length of the CDR3 is 14 residues. Written as DNA, the CDR3 is TGTGCCAACAGCTTAGACGGGTCTACAGATACGCAGTATTTT. It translates to CANSLDGSTDTQYF. The entire variable domain, with the rest obtained from reference TRBV7-2 and TRBJ2-3, is as follows: GAGVSQSPSNKVTEKGKDVELRCDPISGHTALYWYRQSLGQGLEFLIYFQGNSAPDKSGLPSDRFSAERTGGSVSTLTIQRTQQEDSAVYLCANSLDGSTDTQYFGPGTRLTVL.

Comments on this clonotype: This could be a read error, since a much larger clone is one nucleotide away. This chain joins TRBV12-3 or TRBV12-4 and TRBJ2-1; TRBD1 or TRBD2 may be the D gene (6 bases each). Gene TRBJ2-7 matches the end of the DNA better, so the J call may be wrong. The CDR3 totals 15 residues. The CDR3 DNA reads as TGTGCCAGCAGTTTAGGGCTAGGGGGGTACAATGAGCAGTACTTC. It yields the protein CASSLGLGGYNEQYF.

This clonotype was recorded many times. Here the CDR3 DNA reads TGTGCCAGCAGCTTGTTAGGGTTGAGGGATTACGAGCAGTACTTC. As protein: CASSLLGLRDYEQYF. The rearrangement uses TRBV5-4 and TRBJ2-7; a possible D gene is TRBD2 (5 bases). Per the germline V gene, CDR1 is SGHNT and CDR2 is YYREEE (reference sequence). Trimming took 1 base from V and 4 from J, leaving 15 bases between them. There are 15 residues in the CDR3.

This clonotype was seen ten or more times. This chain joins TRBV5-1 and TRBJ2-3; no firm D call. This CDR3 is 15 amino acids long. V lost 0 bases, J lost 0 bases, and 8 bases lay in between. Germline V gene lookup returns CDR1 SGHRS and CDR2 YFSETQ. In nucleotides, the CDR3 is TGCGCCAGCAGCTTGGATGGGTATAGCACAGATACGCAGTATTTT. It codes for CASSLDGYSTDTQYF.

The CDR3 DNA sequence: TGTGCCAGCAGCCCGAAACGGGGGATCTACGAGCAGTACTTC. It is translated as CASSPKRGIYEQYF. J is TRBJ2-1 and V is TRBV12-3 or TRBV12-4; a weak D match, TRBD2 (6 bases). The DNA matches TRBJ2-7 better at its end, which makes the J call doubtful. The CDR3 loop spans 14 amino acids.

At least ten counts were recorded for this clonotype. The chain carries TRBV10-3 and TRBJ2-5; no reliable D call. Germline lookup yields CDR1 ENHRY and CDR2 SYGVKD. The CDR3 has 14 residues. Trimming shortened V by 6 bases and J by 1 base, and 12 bases separated the two germline ends. The CDR3 DNA reads TGTGCCATCAGCCCTTCTAAGGCCCAAGAGACCCAGTACTTC. This sequence encodes CAISPSKAQETQYF.

V and J are TRBV6-6 and TRBJ2-5; D gene unclear. The J call may be incorrect, as the DNA end agrees better with TRBJ2-7. This CDR3 contains 13 residues. Germline V gene lookup returns CDR1 MNHNY and CDR2 SVGAGI (reference sequence). Written as DNA, the CDR3 is TGTGCCAGCAGTTACTACCAGAGCTACGAGCAGTACTTC. Amino acids: CASSYYQSYEQYF.

About this clonotype itself: This may be a read error, as it is one base from a much larger clone. V gene TRBV5-1 combines with J gene TRBJ1-2; D gene uncertain. This CDR3 has 14 residues. Germline-derived CDR1 and CDR2 are SGHRS and YFSETQ. The CDR3 region has the DNA TGCGCCAGCAGCCCAGTGACGGGGATCCATGGCCACACCTTC. This encodes CASSPVTGIHGHTF.

To note about this clonotype: A clone one base away is much larger, so this may be a read error. This rearrangement joins TRBV7-2 to TRBJ2-1; 16 bases are a match to TRBD2. This CDR3 has 16 residues. The germline CDR1 and CDR2 sequences are SGHTA and FQGNSA. V shed 3 bases and J 13 bases; nucleotides not matched to a gene: 9. CDR3 sequence: CASSLGLAGGPETQFF. The CDR3 nucleotides are TGTGCCAGCAGCTTGGGACTAGCGGGGGGGCCAGAGACCCAGTTCTTC.

This clonotype came up many times. This chain links TRBV7-2 with TRBJ2-1; TRBD2 aligns across 7 bases. The CDR3 is made up of 13 amino acids. Germline CDR1 SGHTA, CDR2 FQGNSA. V lost 4 bases and J lost 11; bases outside the gene matches: 8. CDR3 bases: TGTGCCAGCAGCTCGACTAGCAATGACAAGCAGTTCTTC. Translating gives CASSSTSNDKQFF.

This clonotype was observed a few times. This may arise from a read error, as a much more abundant clone is one base away. The V gene is TRBV7-2, the J gene TRBJ2-5; D is tentatively TRBD1 or TRBD2 (6 bases each). The CDR3 has 14 residues. Per germline, CDR1 SGHTA and CDR2 FQGNSA. The V end was cut by 5 bases, the J end by 11 bases, with 21 bases between. Written as DNA, the CDR3 is TGTGCCAGCAGCAAGCCGGGGGCGCGGGGAGAGCAGTACTTC. This translates into CASSKPGARGEQYF. The full variable domain, its missing parts supplied by reference TRBV7-2 and TRBJ2-5, is GAGVSQSPSNKVTEKGKDVELRCDPISGHTALYWYRQSLGQGLEFLIYFQGNSAPDKSGLPSDRFSAERTGGSVSTLTIQRTQQEDSAVYLCASSKPGARGEQYFGPGTRLLVL.

This clonotype was counted ten times or more. The chain is built from TRBV27 and TRBJ2-5; D is perhaps TRBD1 (5 bases). Deletions cut 5 bases from V and 5 bases from J, with 18 bases between. CDR3 length: 15 amino acids. Germline CDR1 MNHEY, CDR2 SMNVEV (reference sequence). The CDR3: CASSPRGALGETQYF. In DNA form, the CDR3 reads TGTGCCAGCAGTCCTCGTGGGGCCCTCGGGGAGACCCAGTACTTC.

This clonotype was found many times. The chain has TRBV20-1 and TRBJ2-3, with D perhaps given as TRBD1 or TRBD2 (6 bases each). V lost 3 bases and J 3 bases, leaving 19 bases between the germline ends. CDR1 DFQATT and CDR2 SNEGSKA come from the germline V gene (reference sequence). The CDR3 extends over 16 amino acids. In DNA, the CDR3 is TGCAGTGCTAGTGCTAGTACGGGGGCCTTTACAGATACGCAGTATTTT. The encoded protein is CSASASTGAFTDTQYF.

Details on this clonotype: A much larger clone differs from this one at a single base, so this may be a read error. The rearrangement uses TRBV18 and TRBJ2-4; no clear D gene. The CDR3 spans 12 residues. Germline loops: CDR1 KGHSH, CDR2 LQKENI. Trimming cost V 4 bases and J 9 bases, with 10 bases left between them. CDR3 sequence reads: CASSLPETIQYF. For the CDR3, the DNA is TGTGCCAGCTCACTCCCGGAAACCATTCAGTACTTC.

The V gene is TRBV10-2, the J gene TRBJ2-5; 10 bases are a match to TRBD2. CDR1 and CDR2 from the germline V gene are WSHSY and SAAADI. This CDR3 spans 16 amino acids. Germline trimming cut 7 bases from V and 5 bases from J; bases unmatched to any gene: 13. As DNA, the CDR3 is TGCGCCAGCATTCCAAGGACTAGCGGCAGGGAGGAGACCCAGTACTTC. Its translation is CASIPRTSGREETQYF.

This clonotype was counted many times. V gene TRBV20-1 combines with J gene TRBJ2-1; D is perhaps TRBD2 (6 bases). CDR3 length: 15 residues. Germline CDR1 and CDR2: DFQATT and SNEGSKA (reference sequence). Between the trimmed V and J ends, which lost 0 bases and 2 bases, there was a span of 11 bases. As DNA, the CDR3 is TGCAGTGCTAGAGAGGGACTCCCTCCCTACAATGAGCAGTTCTTC. Translating gives CSAREGLPPYNEQFF.

This chain connects TRBV2 to TRBJ1-1; D remains unclear. V gave up 2 bases and J gave up 0 bases, with 7 bases separating them. Germline-derived CDR1 and CDR2 are SNHLY and FYNNEI. The CDR3 runs to 14 residues. The CDR3, as DNA: TGTGCCAGCAGTGAATTAGTCATGAACACTGAAGCTTTCTTT. This codes for CASSELVMNTEAFF.